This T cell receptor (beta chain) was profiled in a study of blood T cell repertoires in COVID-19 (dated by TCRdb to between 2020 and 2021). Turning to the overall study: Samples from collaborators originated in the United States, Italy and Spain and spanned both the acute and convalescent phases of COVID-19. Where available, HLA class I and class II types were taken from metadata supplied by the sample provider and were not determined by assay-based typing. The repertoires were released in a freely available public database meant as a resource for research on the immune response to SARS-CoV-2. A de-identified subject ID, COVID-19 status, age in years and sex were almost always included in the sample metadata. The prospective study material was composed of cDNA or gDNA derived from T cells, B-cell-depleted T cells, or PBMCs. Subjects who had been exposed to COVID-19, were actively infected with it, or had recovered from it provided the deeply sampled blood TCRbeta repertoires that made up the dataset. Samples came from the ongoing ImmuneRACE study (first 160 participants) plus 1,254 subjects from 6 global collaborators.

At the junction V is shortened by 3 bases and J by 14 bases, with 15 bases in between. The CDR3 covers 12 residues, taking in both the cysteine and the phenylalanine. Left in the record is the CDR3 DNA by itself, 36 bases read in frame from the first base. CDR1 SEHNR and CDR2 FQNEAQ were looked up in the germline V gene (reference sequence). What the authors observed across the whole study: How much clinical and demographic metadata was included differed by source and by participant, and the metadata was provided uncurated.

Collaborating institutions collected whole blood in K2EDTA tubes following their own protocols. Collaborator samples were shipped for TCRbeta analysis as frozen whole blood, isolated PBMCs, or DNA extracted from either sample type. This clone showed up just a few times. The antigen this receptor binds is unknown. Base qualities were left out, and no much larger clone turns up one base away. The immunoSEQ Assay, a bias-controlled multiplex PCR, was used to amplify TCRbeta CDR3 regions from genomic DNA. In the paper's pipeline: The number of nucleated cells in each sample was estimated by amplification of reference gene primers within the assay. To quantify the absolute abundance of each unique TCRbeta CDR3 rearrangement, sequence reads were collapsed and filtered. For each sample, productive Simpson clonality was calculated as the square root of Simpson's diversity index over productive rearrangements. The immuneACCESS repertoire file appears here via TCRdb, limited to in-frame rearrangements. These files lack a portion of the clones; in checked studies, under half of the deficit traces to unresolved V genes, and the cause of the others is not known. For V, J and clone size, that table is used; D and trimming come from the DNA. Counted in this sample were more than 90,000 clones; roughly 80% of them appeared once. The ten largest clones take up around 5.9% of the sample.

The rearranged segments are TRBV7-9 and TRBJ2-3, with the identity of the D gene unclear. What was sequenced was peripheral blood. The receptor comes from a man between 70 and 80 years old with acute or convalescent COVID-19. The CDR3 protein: CASSFTFLERYF. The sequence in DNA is TGTGCCAGCAGCTTCACCTTCCTCGAGCGGTATTTT.